This is a list of T cell receptor beta chains from one sample in a study of blood T cell repertoires in COVID-19. Measured with immunoSEQ multiplex PCR; TCRdb has only the in-frame clones, and not every one. Of approximately 150,000 clones in the sample, 70% to 90% were seen once. Sequencing was done on a sample of peripheral blood. Receptors were obtained from a woman aged 55-69 years with acute or convalescent COVID-19. The CDR3 runs from the conserved cysteine through the conserved F or W. A D gene is named only where the DNA matches it firmly. Not every row has a clone size; where given, it reads once, few, many or a size class.

J gene | clone size | V gene | D gene | CDR3 protein | CDR3 DNA
TRBJ2-5 | . | TRBV7-2 | TRBD1 | CASSWTGSQETQYF | TGTGCCAGCAGCTGGACAGGTTCCCAAGAGACCCAGTACTTC
TRBJ2-3 | . | TRBV29-1 | . | CSVTSRGADTQYF | TGCAGCGTCACCTCAAGGGGTGCAGATACGCAGTATTTT
TRBJ1-5 | . | TRBV24-1 | . | CATSDYTGYQPQHF | TGTGCCACCAGTGACTATACAGGGTATCAGCCCCAGCATTTT
TRBJ1-5 | . | TRBV4-1 | . | CASSSTGGNQPQHF | TGCGCCAGCAGCTCTACAGGTGGCAATCAGCCCCAGCATTTT
TRBJ1-2 | once | TRBV5-1 | TRBD1 | CASSPGQGAYGYTF | TGCGCCAGCAGCCCCGGACAGGGGGCCTATGGCTACACCTTC
TRBJ1-2 | . | TRBV6-6 | TRBD1 | CASRSRVAGGYGYTF | TGTGCCAGCAGGAGCAGGGTCGCAGGGGGCTATGGCTACACCTTC
TRBJ2-7 | few | TRBV11-1 | . | CASSFLQGNEQYF | TGTGCCAGCAGTTTTCTTCAGGGAAACGAGCAGTACTTC
TRBJ1-2 | . | TRBV3-1/TRBV3-2 | TRBD1 | CASSFDRDNYGYTF | TGTGCCAGCAGCTTTGACAGGGATAACTATGGCTACACCTTC
TRBJ2-3 | . | TRBV19 | TRBD2 | CASSKSSGLAGRADTQYF | TGTGCCAGTAGTAAGAGCTCTGGACTAGCGGGGCGTGCAGATACGCAGTATTTT
TRBJ2-5 | . | TRBV7-2 | TRBD2 | CASSLVAGGYQETQYF | TGTGCCAGCAGCTTAGTGGCGGGGGGGTACCAAGAGACCCAGTACTTC
TRBJ1-2 | . | TRBV5-1 | . | CASSPGLDYGYTF | TGCGCCAGCAGCCCGGGTTTAGACTATGGCTACACCTTC
TRBJ1-2 | . | TRBV6-5 | . | CASRPSIGSGYTF | TGTGCCAGCAGGCCTTCGATTGGTAGTGGCTACACCTTC
TRBJ2-7 | once | TRBV5-1 | TRBD2 | CASSPSGLAGHEQYF | TGCGCCAGCAGCCCGAGTGGGCTAGCGGGGCACGAGCAGTACTTC